This TCR beta chain appears in the sequencing data of a study of T cells in Graves' hyperthyroidism and ophthalmopathy. Stable Graves' hyperthyroidism meant no ophthalmopathy progression within 18 months. Uncontrolled infection, other autoimmune disease, pregnancy or lactation excluded patients. The table lists this clonotype with a count of one. Amplification targeted TCR beta CDR3 regions from RNA transcripts. HTBI primers were employed in a first-round RT-PCR of the TCR CDR3. From the multiplex PCR reads, TCRdb called clonotypes with MiXCR, one entry per CDR3 protein. The top ten clones hold roughly 30% of a sample with around 200,000 distinct CDR3 sequences, approximately 15% of them seen once. The CDR3 sequence is 12 residues long. Trimming shortened V by 5 bases and J by 2 bases, and 7 bases separated the two germline ends.

Source material: blood. This sequence originates from a woman between 50 and 59 years old with Graves' hyperthyroidism. The chain employs TRBV12-3 or TRBV12-4 and TRBJ2-7, with D unclear. The CDR3 here is CASSARTYEQYF. The CDR3 DNA sequence: TGTGCCAGCAGTGCCAGAACCTACGAGCAGTACTTC.